What follows is one T cell receptor beta chain and its context. Taking its sample share into account, this clonotype is medium-sized (0.01 to 0.1%). Its antigen is still unknown. No base quality values were provided; no much bigger clone lies one nucleotide off. Around 510 ng RNA was reverse transcribed with SuperScript III using primers against the alpha and beta constant regions. Separate alpha and beta chain libraries were generated by chain-specific third strand synthesis with multiplexing indices. To avoid primer bias, the protocol used one single primer pair to amplify every rearrangement within a chain, and the protocol also attached molecular barcodes to each cDNA molecule. T4 RNA Ligase 1 joined purified cDNA to a 5' RACE adapter that carried a random hexamer and the SP2 sequencing primer site. Second strand synthesis was performed with Phusion polymerase and primed from the SP2 site, and slow temperature ramps were applied to favor optimal annealing. Joined together, two random hexamer sequences that had both been added before amplification formed the 12-nucleotide barcode of each molecule. An amplification PCR of roughly 25 cycles with P5s and P7 primers came after a short first PCR that had added P5 and P7 adapter elements plus a second index. Libraries received 25 to 35 PCR cycles in total, were quantified on a Qubit, sized on a Bioanalyzer, and diluted to 4 nM. Sequencing of the normalized libraries was done on an Illumina MiSeq using 2 x 250 paired-end kits. Reverse transcription reactions underwent purification over MinElute columns, with elution into roughly 9.8 ul Tris-Cl. Adapter ligations were incubated for 23 hours at 16 degrees C and subsequently purified with AMPure XP beads at a 1:1 ratio. For the original study's pipeline: Demultiplexed FASTQ files were processed with a modified Decombinator that output V, J, insert and barcode information. Sequences sharing a barcode but differing from the dominant sequence were discarded as errors, and barcodes clustered at Levenshtein distance 3 were counted to estimate original cDNA molecules. Downstream analyses used R packages ineq, vegan, igraph and RCytoscape, with IMGT nomenclature and CDR3 definitions. V gene usage was computed over distinct sequences, each TCR counted once to avoid skew from clonal expansion. Within a donor, similarity networks joined unique CDR3 amino acid sequences in every case where two of them were separated by a single Levenshtein edit. Published HIV-specific CDR3s (roughly 92 alpha, 600 to 900 beta) and CMV-specific CDR3s (approximately 13 alpha, 200 to 300 beta) were assembled and queried against the repertoires. Random subsampling to size-matched repertoires showed patients' decreased diversity was not caused by their lower sequence numbers. Through fastp at Q25 and MiXCR, TCRdb rebuilt clones from the public reads, retaining in-frame beta chains. When rows share a CDR3 protein, they turn into one entry using the most common DNA and genes. Here the V and J calls rest on TCRdb's processing, not on the authors' analysis. The sample has nearly 25,000 distinct CDR3 sequences on record, 8.5% to 9% of them singletons. The ten largest clones take up almost 4% of the sample.

Whole blood was used without fractionating the cells, so the repertoire represented all peripheral T cells without sorting. As controls, roughly 9 uninfected healthy donors were sampled, and several of those donors gave samples twice, about 3 months apart. For RNA extraction, an approximately 2.7 ml sample of peripheral blood was drawn into Tempus tubes. The TURBO-DNase kit was used to remove leftover genomic DNA, and GLOBINclear was used to deplete globin mRNA. The entry originates in a study of HIV-infected patients and healthy controls (dated by TCRdb to between 2013 and 2015). With regard to the full study: Whether deep TCR repertoire sequencing of small blood samples from HIV patients could capture immune perturbation and reconstitution was tested in the study. Study-wide conclusions, independent of this receptor: Alpha-chain CDR3s from MAIT cells occurred at high frequency in healthy controls but were severely depleted in HIV+ repertoires. In the samples, alpha-beta chain pairing was left undetermined. Significantly higher mean Gini indices were seen in HIV-infected repertoires than in controls, possibly reflecting oligoclonality. Both the Jaccard index and the count of highly shared sequences showed that healthy controls shared more CDR3s between individuals than HIV+ patients did. Compared with untreated HIV+ repertoires, healthy control repertoires had roughly threefold more distinct CDR3s and a higher Shannon diversity. Processing was restricted to sixteen HIV-infected individuals, which the authors judged to be a major constraint on the generalizability of the findings. Mean usage differed significantly between HIV-infected patients and controls for eight alpha and eight beta V genes. The apparent post-therapy recovery of the Gini index in HIV-infected patients was not reproduced in size-matched repertoire data. The observed differences in diversity were not explained by the slight differences in age and sex profiles between the study cohorts. HIV-associated CDR3s exhibited a significant reduction in frequency during therapy, whereas CMV-associated CDR3s exhibited no significant change, although the majority increased in frequency. Using whole blood restricted sequencing depth and prevented separating the dynamics of distinct T-cell subpopulations. HLA typing of donors was not performed in the study. Comparisons were complicated by unequal numbers of distinct sequences between patients and controls, and rare events from HIV-infected data were overweighted by size-matching.

The CDR3 covers 15 residues, taking in both the cysteine and the phenylalanine. Only the CDR3 part of the read is kept: 45 bases, read in frame from the first base. A distance of 18 bases separates the germline ends of V and J, which lose 6 bases and 1 base respectively. CDR1 DFQATT and CDR2 SNEGSKA were looked up in the germline V gene (reference sequence). The rearrangement combines TRBV20-1 with TRBJ1-1; the D gene is perhaps TRBD1, on 5 matching bases. This TCR derives from an adult in good health. The specimen sequenced was blood. For the CDR3, the sequence is CSAPGLADRNTEAFF. The nucleotide sequence is given as TGCAGTGCCCCCGGCCTGGCAGACAGGAACACTGAAGCTTTCTTT.